This is a list of T cell receptor beta chains from one sample in a study of shared clonotypes between healthy human individuals. Method: immunoSEQ multiplex PCR; TCRdb's copy keeps in-frame clones and lacks some. The data contain about 480,000 clones, less than 85% of them seen just once; the ten biggest clones take up about an eighth. The sample was PBMCs. These receptor sequences come from a woman between 35 and 50 years old in good health. Some clones in this sample may be carry-over from other donors' samples. CDR3s include the opening cysteine and the closing phenylalanine or tryptophan. The D gene is left open where the match is weak. Expanded clones are given a class, and other clones once, few, many or no size at all.

clone size: NA; J gene: TRBJ2-1; D gene: NA; V gene: TRBV28; CDR3 DNA: TGTGCCAGCAGTTCCCTCAGAATACAGGACAATGAGCAGTTCTTC; CDR3 protein: CASSSLRIQDNEQFF
clone size: many; J gene: TRBJ2-5; D gene: NA; V gene: TRBV4-3; CDR3 DNA: TGCGCCAGCAGCCAAGATGGGGAGGTAAAGACCCAGTACTTC; CDR3 protein: CASSQDGEVKTQYF
clone size: NA; J gene: TRBJ2-7; D gene: NA; V gene: TRBV7-2; CDR3 DNA: TGTGCCAGCAGCCCCTACTCCTACGAGCAGTACTTC; CDR3 protein: CASSPYSYEQYF
clone size: NA; J gene: TRBJ2-3; D gene: TRBD1; V gene: TRBV6-6; CDR3 DNA: TGTGCCAGCAGTTACCAGGACAGGGGAAAAGATACGCAGTATTTT; CDR3 protein: CASSYQDRGKDTQYF
clone size: NA; J gene: TRBJ2-7; D gene: TRBD2; V gene: TRBV6-1; CDR3 DNA: TGTGCCAGCAGTGAGCTACTAGCGGGAGATGCCTACGAGCAGTACTTC; CDR3 protein: CASSELLAGDAYEQYF
clone size: NA; J gene: TRBJ2-5; D gene: TRBD2; V gene: TRBV5-4; CDR3 DNA: TGTGCCAGCAGCCCCAGACTAGCGGGACATGAGACCCAGTACTTC; CDR3 protein: CASSPRLAGHETQYF
clone size: once; J gene: TRBJ2-7; D gene: NA; V gene: TRBV28; CDR3 DNA: TGTGCCAGCAGTTTTTTGAAGGACGAGCAGTACTTC; CDR3 protein: CASSFLKDEQYF
clone size: NA; J gene: TRBJ2-4; D gene: TRBD1; V gene: TRBV28; CDR3 DNA: TGTGCCAGCAGAGGGGACAGCCTTGCCGTAGCCAAAAACATTCAGTACTTC; CDR3 protein: CASRGDSLAVAKNIQYF
clone size: NA; J gene: TRBJ2-2; D gene: NA; V gene: TRBV27; CDR3 DNA: TGTGCCAGCAGTTTAAATGTGGGAACCGGGGAGCTGTTTTTT; CDR3 protein: CASSLNVGTGELFF
clone size: NA; J gene: TRBJ2-7; D gene: TRBD1; V gene: TRBV6-6; CDR3 DNA: TGTGCCAGCAGTTACGCGGGGACAGGACTATACGAGCAGTACTTC; CDR3 protein: CASSYAGTGLYEQYF
clone size: NA; J gene: TRBJ2-2; D gene: NA; V gene: TRBV5-1; CDR3 DNA: TGCGCCAGCAGCTTCGGGACGGGAGATATGACCGGGGAGCTGTTTTTT; CDR3 protein: CASSFGTGDMTGELFF
clone size: NA; J gene: TRBJ2-5; D gene: TRBD2; V gene: TRBV10-3; CDR3 DNA: TGTGCCATCAGTGCCAGGACTAGGGAAGAGACCCAGTACTTC; CDR3 protein: CAISARTREETQYF
clone size: NA; J gene: TRBJ1-1; D gene: TRBD1; V gene: TRBV27; CDR3 DNA: TGTGCCAGCAGTTACGGGACAGGGTATCAGGACACTGAAGCTTTCTTT; CDR3 protein: CASSYGTGYQDTEAFF
clone size: NA; J gene: TRBJ2-2; D gene: NA; V gene: TRBV21-1; CDR3 DNA: TGTGCCAGCAGCAGGGGCGGGGAGCTGTTTTTT; CDR3 protein: CASSRGGELFF
clone size: NA; J gene: TRBJ2-7; D gene: NA; V gene: TRBV7-9; CDR3 DNA: TGTGCCAGCAGCTTAGCGCGACTAGATGGCTACGAGCAGTACTTC; CDR3 protein: CASSLARLDGYEQYF
clone size: few; J gene: TRBJ1-1; D gene: NA; V gene: TRBV27; CDR3 DNA: TGTGCCAGCAGGAAAGATCTGGGTACTGAAGCTTTCTTT; CDR3 protein: CASRKDLGTEAFF
clone size: NA; J gene: TRBJ1-1; D gene: NA; V gene: TRBV2; CDR3 DNA: TGTGCCAGCAGCCTACAGGGGAACACTGAAGCTTTCTTT; CDR3 protein: CASSLQGNTEAFF
clone size: once; J gene: TRBJ2-7; D gene: TRBD1; V gene: TRBV27; CDR3 DNA: TGTGCCAGCAGCTTAGCGGTGAGAACAGGGGGACTGGGGTCCTACGAGCAGTACTTC; CDR3 protein: CASSLAVRTGGLGSYEQYF
clone size: NA; J gene: TRBJ2-2; D gene: NA; V gene: TRBV7-9; CDR3 DNA: TGTGCCAGCAGCTTAGAGTATGGCGGGGAGCTGTTTTTT; CDR3 protein: CASSLEYGGELFF
clone size: NA; J gene: TRBJ2-5; D gene: TRBD2; V gene: TRBV4-1; CDR3 DNA: TGCGCCAGCAGTCAAGAGGGCCTAGCGGATTCCAAGAGGACCCAGTACTTC; CDR3 protein: CASSQEGLADSKRTQYF
clone size: NA; J gene: TRBJ2-7; D gene: TRBD2; V gene: TRBV6-5; CDR3 DNA: TGTGCCAGCAGTTACGTGCGGGAGGGCTCCTACGAGCAGTACTTC; CDR3 protein: CASSYVREGSYEQYF
clone size: NA; J gene: TRBJ1-3; D gene: NA; V gene: TRBV7-2; CDR3 DNA: TGTGCCAGCAGCTTTCGGGGCCTCTCTGGAAACACCATATATTTT; CDR3 protein: CASSFRGLSGNTIYF
clone size: NA; J gene: TRBJ2-3; D gene: TRBD2; V gene: TRBV7-3; CDR3 DNA: TGTGCCAGCAGCTTAACGGGGACTAGCGGGAGCGGAGATACGCAGTATTTT; CDR3 protein: CASSLTGTSGSGDTQYF
clone size: NA; J gene: TRBJ1-6; D gene: NA; V gene: TRBV28; CDR3 DNA: TGTGCCAGCGGGGGGGGGACGGCAAATTCACCCCTCCACTTT; CDR3 protein: CASGGGTANSPLHF
clone size: NA; J gene: TRBJ2-7; D gene: TRBD2; V gene: TRBV4-1; CDR3 DNA: TGCGCCAGCAGCCAAGATCACCGACTAGCGGGGGGTGAGCAGTACTTC; CDR3 protein: CASSQDHRLAGGEQYF
clone size: NA; J gene: TRBJ2-3; D gene: NA; V gene: TRBV10-3; CDR3 DNA: TGTGCCATCAGCAATGACCAAATGGCAGATACGCAGTATTTT; CDR3 protein: CAISNDQMADTQYF
clone size: NA; J gene: TRBJ2-3; D gene: NA; V gene: TRBV9; CDR3 DNA: TGTGCCAGCAGCGTTCTGAGCGGGCCTAGCACAGATACGCAGTATTTT; CDR3 protein: CASSVLSGPSTDTQYF
clone size: NA; J gene: TRBJ1-2; D gene: NA; V gene: TRBV9; CDR3 DNA: TGTGCCAGCAGCAGAACAGGGTTTGGCTACACCTTC; CDR3 protein: CASSRTGFGYTF
clone size: once; J gene: TRBJ1-4; D gene: TRBD1; V gene: TRBV6-6; CDR3 DNA: TGTGCCAGCAGTTATTCGGACAGGGACCTGTTTTTT; CDR3 protein: CASSYSDRDLFF
clone size: NA; J gene: TRBJ2-1; D gene: TRBD1; V gene: TRBV2; CDR3 DNA: TGTGCCAGCAGGGGACAGGGGGCAGGGTACAATGAGCAGTTCTTC; CDR3 protein: CASRGQGAGYNEQFF
clone size: NA; J gene: TRBJ2-2; D gene: NA; V gene: TRBV27; CDR3 DNA: TGTGCCAGCAGTCCCCGCGGTGGGGGGGCGGAGGTTACCGGGGAGCTGTTTTTT; CDR3 protein: CASSPRGGGAEVTGELFF
clone size: NA; J gene: TRBJ1-2; D gene: TRBD1; V gene: TRBV30; CDR3 DNA: TGTGCCTGGACCCGGACAGGGGGCGACTATGGCTACACCTTC; CDR3 protein: CAWTRTGGDYGYTF
clone size: NA; J gene: TRBJ2-2; D gene: NA; V gene: TRBV7-9; CDR3 DNA: TGTGCCAGCATCCCCCCGGGACTGCCCACCGGGGAGCTGTTTTTT; CDR3 protein: CASIPPGLPTGELFF
clone size: NA; J gene: TRBJ1-2; D gene: NA; V gene: TRBV19; CDR3 DNA: TGTGCCAGTAGTATGAGGGCGGACTATGGCTACACCTTC; CDR3 protein: CASSMRADYGYTF
clone size: NA; J gene: TRBJ1-4; D gene: NA; V gene: TRBV2; CDR3 DNA: TGTGCCAGCAGTGAGACGGGGCAGACTAATGAAAAACTGTTTTTT; CDR3 protein: CASSETGQTNEKLFF
clone size: NA; J gene: TRBJ2-1; D gene: NA; V gene: TRBV28; CDR3 DNA: TGTGCCAGCAGTCAAGGCGGGGCCAGCTTGGCCCCATTCGATGAGCAGTTCTTC; CDR3 protein: CASSQGGASLAPFDEQFF
clone size: NA; J gene: TRBJ2-5; D gene: NA; V gene: TRBV5-1; CDR3 DNA: TGCGCCAGCAGCTTGGAGACACAAAACCAAGAGACCCAGTACTTC; CDR3 protein: CASSLETQNQETQYF
clone size: NA; J gene: TRBJ2-1; D gene: NA; V gene: TRBV9; CDR3 DNA: TGTGCCAGCAGCGTAGATAGCTCCTACAATGAGCAGTTCTTC; CDR3 protein: CASSVDSSYNEQFF
clone size: NA; J gene: TRBJ2-2; D gene: NA; V gene: TRBV19; CDR3 DNA: TGTGCCAGTAATTTAAACGGGGCGAACACCGGGGAGCTGTTTTTT; CDR3 protein: CASNLNGANTGELFF
clone size: NA; J gene: TRBJ2-2; D gene: TRBD1; V gene: TRBV11-3; CDR3 DNA: TGTGCCAGCAGCACGACCGGGACAGGAGGGACCGGGGAGCTGTTTTTT; CDR3 protein: CASSTTGTGGTGELFF
clone size: NA; J gene: TRBJ2-7; D gene: TRBD1; V gene: TRBV13; CDR3 DNA: TGTGCCAGCAGCTCTTCACCGGGACAGGGCTACGAGCAGTACTTC; CDR3 protein: CASSSSPGQGYEQYF
clone size: NA; J gene: TRBJ1-1; D gene: TRBD1; V gene: TRBV6-6; CDR3 DNA: TGTGCCAGCAGCCGCCCGTATCTTACAGGGGGCACTGAAGCTTTCTTT; CDR3 protein: CASSRPYLTGGTEAFF
clone size: NA; J gene: TRBJ2-5; D gene: TRBD1; V gene: TRBV28; CDR3 DNA: TGTGCCAGCAAGACAGGGGGTGGGCCCCAAGAGACCCAGTACTTC; CDR3 protein: CASKTGGGPQETQYF
clone size: few; J gene: TRBJ2-3; D gene: NA; V gene: TRBV27; CDR3 DNA: TGTGCCAGCCGACGGACCCCCACAGATACGCAGTATTTT; CDR3 protein: CASRRTPTDTQYF
clone size: NA; J gene: TRBJ2-7; D gene: TRBD2; V gene: TRBV7-2; CDR3 DNA: TGTGCCAGCAGCTTAGTGGGGGCGGGAGGAGCCTACGAGCAGTACTTC; CDR3 protein: CASSLVGAGGAYEQYF
clone size: NA; J gene: TRBJ2-7; D gene: TRBD1; V gene: TRBV7-6; CDR3 DNA: TGTGCCAGCAGCTACGGGACAGGGTACGACGAGCAGTACTTC; CDR3 protein: CASSYGTGYDEQYF
clone size: NA; J gene: TRBJ2-2; D gene: TRBD1; V gene: TRBV6-4; CDR3 DNA: TGTGCCAGCAGTGACACAGGGGGTGACACCGGGGAGCTGTTTTTT; CDR3 protein: CASSDTGGDTGELFF
clone size: once; J gene: TRBJ1-5; D gene: NA; V gene: TRBV6-1; CDR3 DNA: TGTGCCAGCAGCCTGGCATGGGATTCGGGTCAGCCCCAGCATTTT; CDR3 protein: CASSLAWDSGQPQHF
clone size: few; J gene: TRBJ1-1; D gene: NA; V gene: TRBV5-4; CDR3 DNA: TGTGCCAGCAGCTTGGAGAGGAAGACTGAAGCTTTCTTT; CDR3 protein: CASSLERKTEAFF
clone size: NA; J gene: TRBJ1-1; D gene: TRBD1; V gene: TRBV4-3; CDR3 DNA: TGCGCCAGCAGCCAAGCGCAGGGGGGCACTGAAGCTTTCTTT; CDR3 protein: CASSQAQGGTEAFF
clone size: few; J gene: TRBJ2-2; D gene: NA; V gene: TRBV5-1; CDR3 DNA: TGCGCCAGCAGCTCAGCATCGGTCGGGGAGCTGTTTTTT; CDR3 protein: CASSSASVGELFF
clone size: NA; J gene: TRBJ1-2; D gene: NA; V gene: TRBV30; CDR3 DNA: TGTGCCTGGAGTCACCACGGGGGTGAAGGGGGCTACACCTTC; CDR3 protein: CAWSHHGGEGGYTF
clone size: NA; J gene: TRBJ2-6; D gene: NA; V gene: TRBV30; CDR3 DNA: TGTGCCTGGAGTGCCACAGTCTCTGGGGCCAACGTCCTGACTTTC; CDR3 protein: CAWSATVSGANVLTF
clone size: NA; J gene: TRBJ2-1; D gene: TRBD2; V gene: TRBV30; CDR3 DNA: TGTGCCTGGAGTCGGGGACTAGCGGGAGTGTACAATGAGCAGTTCTTC; CDR3 protein: CAWSRGLAGVYNEQFF
clone size: once; J gene: TRBJ1-1; D gene: NA; V gene: TRBV19; CDR3 DNA: TGTGCCAGTAGTCCCCCAGGGGTAGCGAACACTGAAGCTTTCTTT; CDR3 protein: CASSPPGVANTEAFF